This T cell receptor beta chain was captured in a study of blood T cell repertoires in COVID-19. Study processing details: Amplifying reference gene primers gave estimates of nucleated cell counts. The method was immunoSEQ multiplex PCR; TCRdb's version includes in-frame clones alone and lacks a portion of them. V, J and clone size reflect that table, while D and trimming were determined from the DNA. Of about 200,000 clones in the sample, almost 90% were seen once. This clonotype was sampled from a man between 18 and 35 years old with active or convalescent COVID-19. Sample: peripheral blood.

The CDR3 sequence: CASSYPQDSFYGYTF. CDR3 nucleotide sequence: TGTGCCAGCAGTTACCCCCAGGACAGCTTCTATGGCTACACCTTC. The gene calls are TRBV6-2 or TRBV6-3 and TRBJ1-2, with D possibly being TRBD1 (6 bases). Between the trimmed V and J ends, which lost 2 bases and 4 bases, there was a span of 14 bases. There are 15 residues in the CDR3. CDR1 is MNHEY, CDR2 SVGEGT, per germline.